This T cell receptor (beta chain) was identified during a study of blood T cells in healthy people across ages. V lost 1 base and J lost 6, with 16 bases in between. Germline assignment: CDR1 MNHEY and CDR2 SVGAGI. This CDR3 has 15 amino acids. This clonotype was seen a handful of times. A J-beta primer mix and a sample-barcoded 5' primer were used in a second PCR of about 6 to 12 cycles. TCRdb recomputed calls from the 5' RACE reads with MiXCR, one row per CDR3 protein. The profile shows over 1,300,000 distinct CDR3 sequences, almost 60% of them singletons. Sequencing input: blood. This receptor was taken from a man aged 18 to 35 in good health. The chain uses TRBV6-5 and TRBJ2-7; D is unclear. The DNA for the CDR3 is TGTGCCAGCAGTTACTTTTGGGGTCGCGAAGGCGAGCAGTACTTC. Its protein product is CASSYFWGREGEQYF.